The clone carrying this T cell receptor beta chain occurred a few times. Its antigen is still unknown. The sample comes from a study of a mutant IDH1 vaccine in newly diagnosed glioma. The wider study: Standard pretreatment was either radiotherapy, temozolomide, or, for most, radiochemotherapy with temozolomide.

Germline values: CDR1 SGHKS, CDR2 YYEKEE (reference sequence). Trimming removed 4 bases from V and 0 bases from J, with 7 bases in between. This CDR3 contains 13 residues. Assay used: immunoSEQ multiplex PCR; TCRdb lists only in-frame clones, some missing. The table shows about 54,000 clones, with about 80% occurring only once. The time point was: week 5, during vaccination. Topical imiquimod accompanied each vaccine dose, which consisted of 300 ug of mutant IDH1 20-mer peptide. Every donor had a new WHO grade 3 or 4 astrocytoma that was IDH1-mutant, with loss of nuclear ATRX. This specimen was PBMCs, taken from a glioma patient whose treatment included an IDH1 peptide vaccine. The origin of this receptor is a man aged 25-45 years with glioma. V is TRBV5-5 and J is TRBJ1-1; D gene uncertain. The CDR3 coding sequence is TGTGCCAGCAGCACAATCATGAACACTGAAGCTTTCTTT. Translation: CASSTIMNTEAFF.